This TCR beta chain was observed in a study of beta chain features in type 1 diabetes. Study results and caveats: Using cDNA template may skew counts toward highly expressing activated cells.

Expressed TCRB transcripts got sequenced, as all isolated RNA was reverse transcribed. Each stem cell-like memory T cell sample yielded about 1 million reads on average. Sequenced by immunoSEQ multiplex PCR; TCRdb stores in-frame clones only, minus some. The sample records under 20,000 clones, 50% being singletons. This clone was recorded a few times. The antigen is not known. This receptor was identified in a young man in good health. The sequencing input was stem cell memory CD4+ T cells from blood.

The CDR3 nucleotides are TGCGCCAGCAGCCAAGGGGGAGATAGAGGGACCCAGTACTTC. This translates into CASSQGGDRGTQYF. This chain links TRBV5-1 with TRBJ2-5, with TRBD1 as a possible D gene (6 bases). Trimming took off 4 bases at V and 7 bases at J, with 17 bases between the two ends. This CDR3 is built from 14 residues. CDR1 SGHRS and CDR2 YFSETQ come from the germline V gene.